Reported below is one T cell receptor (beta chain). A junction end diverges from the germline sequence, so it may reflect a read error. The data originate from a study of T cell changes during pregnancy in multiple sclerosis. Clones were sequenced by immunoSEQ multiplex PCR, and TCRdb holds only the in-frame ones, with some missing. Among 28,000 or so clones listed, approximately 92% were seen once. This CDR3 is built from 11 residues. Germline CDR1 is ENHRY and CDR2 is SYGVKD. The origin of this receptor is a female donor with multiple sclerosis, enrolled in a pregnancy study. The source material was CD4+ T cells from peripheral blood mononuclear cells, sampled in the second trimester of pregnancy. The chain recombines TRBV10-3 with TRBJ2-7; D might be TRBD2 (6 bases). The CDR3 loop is CAISASGPLNF. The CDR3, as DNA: TGTGCCATCAGTGCAAGCGGGCCTTTGAACTTC.